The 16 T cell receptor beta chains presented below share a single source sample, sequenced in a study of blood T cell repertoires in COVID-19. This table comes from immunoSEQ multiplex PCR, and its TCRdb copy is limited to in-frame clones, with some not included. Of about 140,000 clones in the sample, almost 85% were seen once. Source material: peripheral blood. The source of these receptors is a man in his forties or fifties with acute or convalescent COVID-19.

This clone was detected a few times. The CDR3 DNA is TGTGCCAGCAGCCAAGTCGTGGGGGCAGGTAGCTCCTACGAGCAGTACTTC. Encoded protein: CASSQVVGAGSSYEQYF. The chain is built from TRBV3-1 (or the pseudogene TRBV3-2) and TRBJ2-7, with a possible D match to TRBD1 (6 bases). V lost 1 base to trimming and J lost 0 bases, with 16 bases between them. The CDR3 totals 17 residues. Germline CDR1 reads LGHDT; CDR2 reads YNNKEL (reference sequence).

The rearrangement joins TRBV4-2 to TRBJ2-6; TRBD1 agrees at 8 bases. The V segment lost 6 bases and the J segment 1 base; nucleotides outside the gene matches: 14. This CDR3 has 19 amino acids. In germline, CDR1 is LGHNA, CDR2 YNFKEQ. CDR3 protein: CASSRLGSTGGSGANVLTF. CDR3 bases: TGTGCCAGCAGTCGATTGGGGTCAACAGGGGGATCTGGGGCCAACGTCCTGACTTTC.

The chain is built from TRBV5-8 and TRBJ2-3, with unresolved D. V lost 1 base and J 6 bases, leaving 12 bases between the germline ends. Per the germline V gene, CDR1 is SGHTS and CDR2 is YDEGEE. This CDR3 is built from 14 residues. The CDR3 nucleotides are TGTGCCAGCAGCTTGATGCAGAACCCTGATACGCAGTATTTT. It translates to CASSLMQNPDTQYF.

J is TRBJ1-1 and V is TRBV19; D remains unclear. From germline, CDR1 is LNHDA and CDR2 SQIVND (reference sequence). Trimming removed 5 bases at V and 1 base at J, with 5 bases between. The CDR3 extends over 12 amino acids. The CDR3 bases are TGTGCCAGTAGTGAGCGGAACACTGAAGCTTTCTTT. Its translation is CASSERNTEAFF.

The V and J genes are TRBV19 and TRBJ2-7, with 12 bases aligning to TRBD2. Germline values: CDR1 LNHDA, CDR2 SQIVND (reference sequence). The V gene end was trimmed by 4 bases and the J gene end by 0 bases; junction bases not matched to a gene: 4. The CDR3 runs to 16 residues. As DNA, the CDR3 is TGTGCCAGTAGTAAGACTAGCGGGGGCTACTCCTACGAGCAGTACTTC. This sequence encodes CASSKTSGGYSYEQYF.

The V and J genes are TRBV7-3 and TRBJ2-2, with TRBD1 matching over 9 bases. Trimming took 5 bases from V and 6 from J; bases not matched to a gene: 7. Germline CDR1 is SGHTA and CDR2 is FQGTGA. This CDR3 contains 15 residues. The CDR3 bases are TGTGCCAGCAGCCTCGGGACAGGGAGGCCCGGGGAGCTGTTTTTT. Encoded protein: CASSLGTGRPGELFF.

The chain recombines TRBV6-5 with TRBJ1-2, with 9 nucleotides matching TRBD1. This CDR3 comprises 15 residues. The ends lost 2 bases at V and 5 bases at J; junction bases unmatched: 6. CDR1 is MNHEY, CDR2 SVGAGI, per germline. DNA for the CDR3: TGTGCCAGCAGTTACACAGGGGGCGAGGGTTATGGCTACACCTTC. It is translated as CASSYTGGEGYGYTF.

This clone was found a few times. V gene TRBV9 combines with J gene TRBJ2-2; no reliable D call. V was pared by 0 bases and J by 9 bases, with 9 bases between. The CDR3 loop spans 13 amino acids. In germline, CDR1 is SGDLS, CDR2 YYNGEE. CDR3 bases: TGTGCCAGCAGCGTAGCTCCGGGTCGGGAGCTGTTTTTT. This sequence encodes CASSVAPGRELFF.

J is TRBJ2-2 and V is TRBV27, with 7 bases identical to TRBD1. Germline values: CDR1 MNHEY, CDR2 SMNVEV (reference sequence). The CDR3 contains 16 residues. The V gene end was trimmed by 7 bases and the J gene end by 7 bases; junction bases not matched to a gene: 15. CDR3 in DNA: TGTGCCAGCAAAGCCCAGACAGGGAAGGTGGGCGGGGAGCTGTTTTTT. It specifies CASKAQTGKVGGELFF.

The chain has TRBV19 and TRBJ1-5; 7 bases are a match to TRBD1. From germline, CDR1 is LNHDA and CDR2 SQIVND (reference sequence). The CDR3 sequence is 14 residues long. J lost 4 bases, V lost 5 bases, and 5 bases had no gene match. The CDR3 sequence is CASSFDRANQPQHF. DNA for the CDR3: TGTGCCAGTAGTTTTGACAGGGCAAATCAGCCCCAGCATTTT.

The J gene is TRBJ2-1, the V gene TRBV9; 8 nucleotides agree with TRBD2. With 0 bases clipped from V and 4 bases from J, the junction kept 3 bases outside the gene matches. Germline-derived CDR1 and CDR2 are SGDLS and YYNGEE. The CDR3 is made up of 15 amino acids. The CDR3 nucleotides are TGTGCCAGCAGCGTAGTAAGCGGGGGATACAATGAGCAGTTCTTC. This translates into CASSVVSGGYNEQFF.

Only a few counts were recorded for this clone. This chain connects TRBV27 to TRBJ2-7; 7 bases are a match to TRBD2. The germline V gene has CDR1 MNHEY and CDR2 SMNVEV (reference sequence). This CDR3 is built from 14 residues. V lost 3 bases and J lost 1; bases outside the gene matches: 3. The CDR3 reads CASSFSSGSYEQYF. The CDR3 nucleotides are TGTGCCAGCAGTTTTTCTAGCGGTTCCTACGAGCAGTACTTC.

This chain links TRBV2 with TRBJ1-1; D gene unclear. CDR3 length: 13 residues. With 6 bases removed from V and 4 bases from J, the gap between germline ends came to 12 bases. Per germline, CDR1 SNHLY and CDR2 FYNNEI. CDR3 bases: TGTGCCAGCAGGAGGGAGGGCGGCACTGAAGCTTTCTTT. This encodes CASRREGGTEAFF.

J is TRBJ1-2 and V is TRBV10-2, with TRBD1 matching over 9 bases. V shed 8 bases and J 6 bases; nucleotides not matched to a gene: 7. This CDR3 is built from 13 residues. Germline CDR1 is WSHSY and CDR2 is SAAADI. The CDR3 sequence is CASGLRDRDGYTF. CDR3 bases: TGCGCCAGCGGGCTCCGGGACAGGGATGGCTACACCTTC.

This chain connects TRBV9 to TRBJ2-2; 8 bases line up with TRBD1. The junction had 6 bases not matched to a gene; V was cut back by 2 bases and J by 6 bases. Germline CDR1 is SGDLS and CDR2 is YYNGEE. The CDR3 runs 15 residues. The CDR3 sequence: CASSVAGGLAGELFF. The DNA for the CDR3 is TGTGCCAGCAGCGTGGCAGGGGGCTTAGCCGGGGAGCTGTTTTTT.

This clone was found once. This CDR3 reads CATGQLNQPQHF. In DNA, the CDR3 is TGTGCCACGGGACAGCTGAATCAGCCCCAGCATTTT. This chain links TRBV7-9 with TRBJ1-5; 7 nucleotides align to TRBD1. The CDR3 has 12 residues. Trimming removed 10 bases from V and 4 bases from J; junction bases left unmatched: 4. From germline, CDR1 is SEHNR and CDR2 FQNEAQ (reference sequence).